This is a list of T cell receptor beta chains from one sample in a study of blood T cell repertoires in COVID-19. Clones were sequenced by immunoSEQ multiplex PCR, and TCRdb holds only the in-frame ones, with some missing. The sample records over 250,000 clones, approximately 86% being singletons. Sequenced material: PBMCs or T cells enriched from blood (not recorded which). These receptors came from a young woman who had recovered from COVID-19. Each CDR3 is given with its conserved first and last residue. The D gene is left open where the match is weak. Clone size appears in some rows only: once, few, many, or a class for an expanded clone.

J	V	size	D	CDR3	DNA
TRBJ1-6	TRBV5-4	NA	NA	CASSLDRANSPLHF	TGTGCCAGCAGCTTGGACAGGGCTAATTCACCCCTCCACTTT
TRBJ2-2	TRBV19	NA	NA	CASSIQAGTGELFF	TGTGCCAGTAGTATTCAAGCGGGCACCGGGGAGCTGTTTTTT
TRBJ2-1	TRBV7-3	NA	NA	CASSHFLAHEQFF	TGTGCCAGCAGCCATTTCTTAGCCCATGAGCAGTTCTTC
TRBJ2-7	TRBV7-8	NA	TRBD2	CASRHPSAGGNYEQYF	TGTGCCAGCAGACATCCGTCCGCGGGGGGGAACTACGAGCAGTACTTC
TRBJ2-7	TRBV3-1/TRBV3-2	NA	NA	CASSQGVDSYEQYF	TGTGCCAGCAGCCAAGGTGTTGACAGCTACGAGCAGTACTTC
TRBJ2-7	TRBV5-1	NA	NA	CASSSSGTGPYEQYF	TGCGCCAGCAGCTCGTCCGGGACTGGTCCATACGAGCAGTACTTC
TRBJ2-4	TRBV4-2	once	NA	CASSQEDGGLAKNIQYF	TGTGCCAGCAGCCAAGAAGACGGAGGCCTAGCCAAAAACATTCAGTACTTC
TRBJ1-2	TRBV7-8	NA	TRBD1	CASSLSLRTGVHGYTF	TGTGCCAGCAGCTTATCCCTCCGGACAGGGGTACATGGCTACACCTTC
TRBJ1-2	TRBV2	NA	TRBD1	CASKRTGSNYGYTF	TGTGCCAGCAAAAGGACAGGGTCGAACTATGGCTACACCTTC
TRBJ1-6	TRBV27	NA	NA	CASSPQQGWNSPLHF	TGTGCCAGCAGTCCCCAACAGGGATGGAATTCACCCCTCCACTTT
TRBJ1-2	TRBV11-3	NA	NA	CASSLDALNHYGYTF	TGTGCCAGCAGCTTAGACGCGCTAAACCACTATGGCTACACCTTC